These 29 T cell receptor beta chains were all obtained from the same sample, sequenced in a study of T-cell memory formation after mild COVID-19 listed by TCRdb under 2021. The library was produced with 5' RACE. Data came from an Illumina NovaSeq 6000. In-frame beta chains were kept once TCRdb had trimmed the public reads at Q25 with fastp and called clones with MiXCR. Rows are unified per CDR3 protein, each entry keeping the most common DNA and genes. Recorded for this sample are 210,000 or so distinct CDR3 sequences; 15% to 20% of them occurred a single time. Jointly, the top ten make up 2.4% of the sample. The material sequenced was PBMCs or a T cell subset sorted from them (not recorded which). These TCRs come from an adult woman who had mild COVID-19 (a few samples of this study predate the infection). The sample titles of this study are shuffled in the database, so cell type and time point are left out; the donor was told from shared clones.

The chain is built from TRBV7-2 and TRBJ2-1, with TRBD1 matching 12 bases. Germline V gene sequence: CDR1 SGHTA, CDR2 FQGNSA. The CDR3 sequence is 15 residues long. Trimming at V came to 4 bases and at J to 10 bases, leaving 8 bases not matched to a gene. The CDR3 nucleotides read TGTGCCAGCAGCTACCGGGACAGGGGGCGATGGGAGCAGTTCTTC. Translating gives CASSYRDRGRWEQFF. The complete variable domain, with remaining parts taken from reference TRBV7-2 and TRBJ2-1, reads GAGVSQSPSNKVTEKGKDVELRCDPISGHTALYWYRQSLGQGLEFLIYFQGNSAPDKSGLPSDRFSAERTGGSVSTLTIQRTQQEDSAVYLCASSYRDRGRWEQFFGPGTRLTVL.

This clonotype turned up a few times. The chain carries TRBV7-9 and TRBJ1-6, with no clear D. Trimming took off 5 bases at V and 1 base at J, with 9 bases between the two ends. CDR1 SEHNR and CDR2 FQNEAQ come from the germline V gene (reference sequence). The CDR3 contains 15 residues. CDR3: CASSIQGSYNSPLHF. The CDR3 nucleotides read TGTGCCAGCAGCATCCAAGGGTCCTATAATTCACCCCTCCACTTT.

The genes are TRBV6-6 and TRBJ1-5, with D unclear. Per germline, CDR1 MNHNY and CDR2 SVGAGI (reference sequence). The CDR3 totals 15 residues. Trimming pared 5 bases from V and 0 bases from J, leaving 11 bases between. This chain's CDR3 is CASSGFGRSNQPQHF. CDR3 nucleotides: TGTGCCAGCAGTGGTTTCGGACGTAGCAATCAGCCCCAGCATTTT.

This clonotype has just a few counts. V is TRBV4-1 and J is TRBJ2-6; 8 nucleotides agree with TRBD1. Losses at the gene ends were 1 base for V and 4 bases for J; bases not matched to a gene: 6. The germline V gene has CDR1 MGHRA and CDR2 YSYEKL. The CDR3 runs 17 residues. The CDR3 DNA sequence: TGCGCCAGCAGCCAAGTTCCAGGGGGCGTCGGGGCCAACGTCCTGACTTTC. Translation gives CASSQVPGGVGANVLTF.

V is TRBV7-2 and J is TRBJ2-7, with TRBD2 matching over 11 bases. The germline V gene has CDR1 SGHTA and CDR2 FQGNSA. The CDR3 spans 17 residues. Unmatched junction bases numbered 10, after V lost 3 bases and J lost 3 bases. This chain's CDR3 is CASSFRLAGGAGYEQYF. The CDR3 nucleotides are TGTGCCAGCAGCTTTCGGCTAGCGGGAGGAGCCGGCTACGAGCAGTACTTC.

A few counts support this clonotype. The V call is TRBV6-5, the J call TRBJ2-3; D uncertain. The CDR3 runs to 13 residues. V shed 7 bases and J shed 0 bases, with 8 bases lying between them. Germline assignment: CDR1 MNHEY and CDR2 SVGAGI. The DNA for the CDR3 is TGTGCCAGCAAAGTCCCTAGCACAGATACGCAGTATTTT. Its translation is CASKVPSTDTQYF.

The table lists this clonotype with a few counts. The J gene is TRBJ1-1, the V gene TRBV9; D is uncertain. There are 15 residues in the CDR3. The V gene's germline CDR1 is SGDLS and CDR2 YYNGEE. Trimming removed 4 bases from V and 3 bases from J, with 16 bases in between. DNA of the CDR3: TGTGCCAGCAGCACCTCTCTTCGAGGCGACACTGAAGCTTTCTTT. Its protein product is CASSTSLRGDTEAFF. Full variable domain (outside the CDR3, taken from reference TRBV9 and TRBJ1-1): DSGVTQTPKHLITATGQRVTLRCSPRSGDLSVYWYQQSLDQGLQFLIQYYNGEERAKGNILERFSAQQFPDLHSELNLSSLELGDSALYFCASSTSLRGDTEAFFGQGTRLTVV.

This clonotype appeared a few times. The chain couples TRBV4-2 to TRBJ1-6, with no clear D. The germline V gene encodes CDR1 LGHNA and CDR2 YNFKEQ. This CDR3 spans 11 amino acids. Trimming removed 0 bases from V and 13 bases from J, with 4 bases in between. CDR3 protein: CASSQEGPLHF. The CDR3 bases are TGTGCCAGCAGCCAAGAAGGGCCCCTCCACTTT.

This clonotype has just a few counts. The gene calls are TRBV5-1 and TRBJ2-3; 12 bases agree with TRBD2. CDR1 is SGHRS, CDR2 YFSETQ, per germline. V shed 0 bases, J shed 4 bases, and the junction held 3 bases outside the gene matches. The CDR3 extends over 16 amino acids. The CDR3 is CASSLVPSGGADTQYF. The CDR3 DNA reads TGCGCCAGCAGCTTGGTCCCTAGCGGGGGGGCAGATACGCAGTATTTT.

This clonotype was recorded at least ten times. This sequence joins TRBV19 and TRBJ2-1; 13 nucleotides align to TRBD2. The CDR3 has 15 residues. Germline loops: CDR1 LNHDA, CDR2 SQIVND (reference sequence). J gave up 12 bases and V 6 bases, and 11 bases lay outside the gene matches. This chain's CDR3 is CASSLRTSGGRGQFF. In DNA form, the CDR3 reads TGTGCCAGTAGCCTCAGGACTAGCGGGGGTCGAGGGCAGTTCTTC. The whole variable domain, filled in from reference TRBV19 and TRBJ2-1, reads DGGITQSPKYLFRKEGQNVTLSCEQNLNHDAMYWYRQDPGQGLRLIYYSQIVNDFQKGDIAEGYSVSREKKESFPLTVTSAQKNPTAFYLCASSLRTSGGRGQFFGPGTRLTVL.

The rearrangement uses TRBV4-2 and TRBJ1-3, with 8 bases matching TRBD1. This CDR3 spans 18 amino acids. Germline values: CDR1 LGHNA, CDR2 YNFKEQ. V lost 4 bases, J lost 2 bases, and 13 bases stayed unmatched. DNA for the CDR3: TGTGCCAGCAGCCTCAATCCGGGACAGGCGTCCACTGGAAACACCATATATTTT. Amino acids: CASSLNPGQASTGNTIYF.

A few counts support this clonotype. The chain uses TRBV27 and TRBJ2-3, with D perhaps matching TRBD1 (5 bases). This CDR3 comprises 12 residues. Germline loops: CDR1 MNHEY, CDR2 SMNVEV (reference sequence). V gave up 4 bases and J gave up 4 bases, with 6 bases separating them. DNA of the CDR3: TGTGCCAGCAGTTCCAGGGCAGATACGCAGTATTTT. This sequence encodes CASSSRADTQYF.

V usage is TRBV11-2 and J usage is TRBJ2-3; 12 bases align to TRBD2. Trimming removed 3 bases from V and 3 bases from J; junction bases left unmatched: 1. Germline V lookup: CDR1 SGHAT, CDR2 FQNNGV. This CDR3 spans 15 amino acids. CDR3 nucleotides: TGTGCCAGCAGCTTTACTAGCGGGAGGACAGATACGCAGTATTTT. Translation: CASSFTSGRTDTQYF.

This clonotype was detected only a few times. J is TRBJ2-6 and V is TRBV3-1, with TRBD1 matching over 9 bases. V lost 3 bases to trimming and J lost 1 base; unmatched junction nucleotides: 4. The CDR3 length is 17 residues. Germline CDR1 reads LGHDT; CDR2 reads YNNKEL (reference sequence). The CDR3 DNA follows: TGTGCCAGCAGCCATGTTGGGACAGGGTCTGGGGCCAACGTCCTGACTTTC. It encodes CASSHVGTGSGANVLTF.

This clonotype was counted between two and nine times. The rearrangement uses TRBV14 and TRBJ1-6; 7 bases agree with TRBD1. V dropped 4 bases and J dropped 7; count of bases not matched to a gene: 4. In germline, CDR1 is SGHDN, CDR2 FVKESK. The CDR3 has 14 amino acids. CDR3 protein: CASSRDRGNSPLHF. CDR3 in DNA: TGTGCCAGCAGCCGGGACAGAGGAAATTCACCCCTCCACTTT.

This clonotype was seen ten or more times. The chain carries TRBV9 and TRBJ2-3, with D possibly matching TRBD1 (5 bases). V lost 7 bases, J lost 6 bases, and 9 bases lay in between. Germline assignment: CDR1 SGDLS and CDR2 YYNGEE. This CDR3 has 11 amino acids. The CDR3 here is CASGRADTQYF. The CDR3 DNA follows: TGTGCCAGCGGCAGGGCTGATACGCAGTATTTT.

This chain joins TRBV24-1 and TRBJ2-3; D is unclear. V gave up 2 bases and J gave up 5 bases, with 10 bases separating them. Per germline, CDR1 KGHDR and CDR2 SFDVKD. The CDR3 is 14 residues long. The DNA for the CDR3 is TGTGCCACCAGTGATTCAAGGGTGAGAGATACGCAGTATTTT. Amino acid sequence: CATSDSRVRDTQYF.

Only a few counts were recorded for this clonotype. The V call is TRBV5-1, the J call TRBJ1-1; D is undetermined. Trimming pared 3 bases from V and 3 bases from J, leaving 12 bases between. This CDR3 has 14 residues. Germline V gene lookup returns CDR1 SGHRS and CDR2 YFSETQ. In DNA form, the CDR3 reads TGCGCCAGCAGCTCCTGGGGATCGGACACTGAAGCTTTCTTT. Amino acids: CASSSWGSDTEAFF.

DNA for the CDR3: TGTGCCAGCAGCCCTCCGGGGACAGGAGGCAATCAGCCCCAGCATTTT. This encodes CASSPPGTGGNQPQHF. The rearrangement joins TRBV7-2 to TRBJ1-5; 8 bases fit TRBD1. The J segment lost 2 bases and the V segment lost 5 bases, leaving 8 bases of the junction unmatched. CDR3 length equals 16 residues. CDR1 SGHTA and CDR2 FQGNSA come from the germline V gene.

The chain is built from TRBV6-5 and TRBJ2-5, with 7 bases aligning to TRBD1. This CDR3 region has 15 residues. The germline V gene has CDR1 MNHEY and CDR2 SVGAGI. V gave up 9 bases and J gave up 0 bases; unmatched junction bases: 10. This CDR3 is CARTNPDRDQETQYF. CDR3 coding DNA: TGTGCCAGAACTAACCCCGACAGGGACCAAGAGACCCAGTACTTC.

This clonotype turned up a few times. V usage is TRBV6-5 and J usage is TRBJ1-1; D perhaps matches TRBD1 (5 bases). The CDR3 spans 14 residues. The germline V gene has CDR1 MNHEY and CDR2 SVGAGI. Trimming removed 4 bases from V and 2 bases from J, with 11 bases in between. The CDR3, as DNA: TGTGCCAGCAGTTCCCGACAGAGAAACACTGAAGCTTTCTTT. It is translated as CASSSRQRNTEAFF.

This clonotype has at least ten counts. Written as DNA, the CDR3 is TGTGCCAGCAGTTACTCGGCCGGGAGGACAGGGTCCACTGAAGCTTTCTTT. This encodes CASSYSAGRTGSTEAFF. The gene calls are TRBV6-5 and TRBJ1-1, with 8 bases that match TRBD1. With V trimmed by 0 bases and J by 4 bases, 10 bases remained unmatched. This CDR3 is 17 amino acids long. The germline V gene encodes CDR1 MNHEY and CDR2 SVGAGI.

The sample holds a few counts of this clonotype. The chain combines TRBV7-2 with TRBJ1-2, with 7 bases lining up with TRBD1. With V trimmed by 5 bases and J by 4 bases, 7 bases remained unmatched. Germline lookup yields CDR1 SGHTA and CDR2 FQGNSA. The CDR3 loop spans 14 amino acids. The CDR3: CASSPGTASYGYTF. CDR3 coding DNA: TGTGCCAGCAGCCCCGGGACAGCGAGCTATGGCTACACCTTC. The full variable domain, rest sourced from reference TRBV7-2 and TRBJ1-2, is GAGVSQSPSNKVTEKGKDVELRCDPISGHTALYWYRQSLGQGLEFLIYFQGNSAPDKSGLPSDRFSAERTGGSVSTLTIQRTQQEDSAVYLCASSPGTASYGYTFGSGTRLTVV.

This clonotype was seen a few times. This chain links TRBV7-2 with TRBJ1-2; 7 nucleotides line up with TRBD1. The CDR3 spans 16 residues. Germline V lookup: CDR1 SGHTA, CDR2 FQGNSA. Trimming removed 5 bases from V and 0 bases from J; junction bases left unmatched: 9. The CDR3 region has the DNA TGTGCCAGCAGCCTCATGGGGGACAGTACTAACTATGGCTACACCTTC. Its protein product is CASSLMGDSTNYGYTF.

This clonotype was detected a few times. The chain employs TRBV20-1 and TRBJ2-1; D ambiguous. CDR1 DFQATT and CDR2 SNEGSKA come from the germline V gene (reference sequence). Trimming took 6 bases from V and 8 from J, leaving 17 bases between them. The CDR3 is made up of 13 amino acids. The CDR3 DNA reads as TGCAGTGCGCCCCCCACCCTTAGGGATGAGCAGTTCTTC. This encodes CSAPPTLRDEQFF.

The chain is built from TRBV4-3 and TRBJ2-7; D may be TRBD2 (5 bases). In germline, CDR1 is LGHNA, CDR2 YSLEER. The V end lost 2 bases, the J end lost 0 bases, and 17 bases lay between the germline ends. The CDR3 totals 17 residues. This CDR3 reads CASSQRVPDSYSYEQYF. In DNA, the CDR3 is TGCGCCAGCAGCCAAAGGGTCCCGGACTCCTACTCCTACGAGCAGTACTTC.

In its sample, this clonotype was seen a few times. V gene TRBV5-1 combines with J gene TRBJ2-2, with D possibly being TRBD1 (6 bases). V was trimmed by 0 bases and J by 3 bases, leaving 15 bases between them. The CDR3 is 17 residues long. Germline V CDR1 and CDR2: SGHRS, YFSETQ. CDR3 DNA sequence: TGCGCCAGCAGCTTGGCACTGGGGGCCATAGACACCGGGGAGCTGTTTTTT. Amino acids: CASSLALGAIDTGELFF.

This clonotype was detected a few times. The V gene is TRBV6-2 or TRBV6-3, the J gene TRBJ2-7, with a possible D match to TRBD1 (5 bases). CDR1 is MNHEY, CDR2 SVGEGT, per germline. The germline V and J ends were trimmed by 2 bases and 2 bases, with 16 bases remaining between them. The CDR3 length is 16 residues. The CDR3 DNA is TGTGCCAGCAGTTACATATGGGGCATACCGACCTACGAGCAGTACTTC. This translates into CASSYIWGIPTYEQYF.

This clonotype appeared a few times. The CDR3 is CASSLSFGSGRGELFF. The CDR3 nucleotides read TGTGCCAGCAGCTTAAGTTTTGGGTCAGGGAGAGGGGAGCTGTTTTTT. The chain recombines TRBV7-2 with TRBJ2-2; D tentatively reads TRBD1 or TRBD2 (5 bases each). Germline V gene sequence: CDR1 SGHTA, CDR2 FQGNSA. This CDR3 has 16 residues. Trimming shortened V by 2 bases and J by 8 bases, and 18 bases separated the two germline ends.